This T cell receptor beta chain was identified during a study of blood T cell repertoires in COVID-19. The table came from immunoSEQ multiplex PCR; TCRdb's copy has only in-frame clones and leaves some out. This table holds fewer than 350,000 clones, 70% to 90% found once. The source is a woman in her 30s who had recovered from COVID-19. Sequencing was performed on peripheral blood.

In DNA, the CDR3 is TGTGCCACCAGCAGAGAAATCGCGGGTGATGAAGCTTTCTTT. Protein: CATSREIAGDEAFF. V and J are TRBV15 and TRBJ1-1; no clear D. Germline values: CDR1 LNHNV, CDR2 YYDKDF (reference sequence). The CDR3 runs 14 residues. V was trimmed by 0 bases and J by 7 bases, leaving 12 bases between them. Supplemented by reference TRBV15 and TRBJ1-1, the full variable domain reads DAMVIQNPRYQVTQFGKPVTLSCSQTLNHNVMYWYQQKSSQAPKLLFHYYDKDFNNEADTPDNFQSRRPNTSFCFLDIRSPGLGDTAMYLCATSREIAGDEAFFGQGTRLTVV.